This T cell receptor (beta chain) was captured in a study of OX40 agonist ivuxolimab in advanced cancers. The study in broad terms: Ivuxolimab was an agonistic, fully human IgG2 monoclonal antibody directed against OX40 (CD134), a costimulatory receptor. Intravenous ivuxolimab was administered to patients every 2 weeks at six dose levels: 0.01, 0.1, 0.3, 1.5, 3 and 10 mg/kg. Of the roughly 53 patients in dose escalation, 19 had hepatocellular carcinoma, some 15 had melanoma, 9 had renal cell carcinoma and 9 had head and neck cancer. A male proportion of roughly 80% and a mean age of approximately 60 years, ranging from 23 to 79, were recorded for the dose-escalation cohort. Prior anti-PD-1, anti-PD-L1 or anti-CTLA-4 therapy was permitted, and checkpoint inhibitors had been received by more than 35% of dose-escalation patients. Three dose-escalation patients achieved partial responses, one with hepatocellular carcinoma and two with cutaneous melanoma. The purpose of peripheral TCRbeta sequencing was to test whether ivuxolimab changed TCR sequence diversity and led to clonal T-cell expansion. The monotherapy dose-escalation portion (N ≈ 50 patients) of the phase I ivuxolimab trial is reported in the paper.

Patients with a history of autoimmune disease or receiving systemic immunosuppression were excluded from the trial. In every dose cohort, peripheral blood was drawn for TCR sequencing at baseline, cycle 4 day 1, and cycle 7 day 1. The samples were taken from a phase I, first-in-human, multicenter, open-label dose-escalation trial of ivuxolimab. Adults with locally advanced or metastatic melanoma, renal cell carcinoma, hepatocellular carcinoma or head and neck squamous cell carcinoma were enrolled in the trial. Before TCR sequencing, CD4+ T cells and CD8+ T cells from peripheral blood were sorted into separate populations. Genomic DNA was extracted from sorted cells for sequencing of the TCRbeta CDR3 region. The immunoSEQ Assay was used to sequence the TCRbeta CDR3 regions. TCRdb re-hosts the immuneACCESS table, in-frame sequences only. Its copies lack some clones; in the studies checked, an unresolved V gene accounts for under half of them, and the cause for the rest is not known. The sample data list tens of thousands of clones, and around 83% of these were observed just once. The top ten hold 1.4% to 1.5% of the sample.

Per the germline V gene, SGHRS is the CDR1 and YFSETQ is the CDR2. CDR3 length: 13 amino acids, cysteine to phenylalanine. Kept here is only the CDR3 DNA, which spans 39 bases and is read in frame from base 1. V loses 0 bases, J loses 0 bases, and the germline ends lie 3 bases apart. In its sample, this clone was seen a few times. Its antigen is still unknown. No much larger clone exists at a distance of one base, and base qualities are not known. Paper-wide results and their limitations: Which antigens the clonally expanded peripheral T cells were specific for was not determined. In the 0.1-3.0 mg/kg groups, partial responders had among the lowest normalized peripheral clonal expansion, particularly in CD8+ T cells. Low levels of normalized T-cell clonal expansion were also seen in some nonresponding patients. At doses of 0.1 to 3.0 mg/kg, clonal expansion of both CD4+ and CD8+ T cells in blood was seen between baseline and week 6. After ivuxolimab, CD8+ T cells had more expanded clones than CD4+ T cells on average.

This clonotype was obtained from an adult with an advanced solid tumor such as melanoma, head and neck, liver or kidney cancer. Recombination linked TRBV5-1 to TRBJ1-1, with the D gene call left open. The sample was CD4+ or CD8+ T cells sorted from blood, taken in a trial of the OX40 agonist ivuxolimab. The bases are TGCGCCAGCAGCTTGGATTTGAACACTGAAGCTTTCTTT. This translates into CASSLDLNTEAFF.